These 31 T cell receptor beta chains share one sample of origin, sequenced in a study of cytomegalovirus exposure and HLA in healthy donors. Assay used: immunoSEQ multiplex PCR; TCRdb lists only in-frame clones, some missing. Of fewer than 120,000 clones listed, more than 75% were seen once; the top ten hold 1.4%. Sequenced material: PBMCs. The origin of the receptors is a woman aged 25 to 39 in good health and CMV-seropositive.

This chain links TRBV9 with TRBJ1-2; perhaps TRBD1 as D (5 bases). With 0 bases removed from V and 4 bases from J, the gap between germline ends came to 10 bases. Germline CDR1 and CDR2: SGDLS and YYNGEE. The CDR3 is made up of 14 amino acids. The CDR3: CASSVDGAIYGYTF. The CDR3 bases are TGTGCCAGCAGCGTAGATGGGGCAATCTATGGCTACACCTTC.

The chain recombines TRBV6-1 with TRBJ1-6; 7 bases are a match to TRBD1. The CDR3 length is 15 residues. V lost 4 bases to trimming and J lost 8 bases; unmatched junction nucleotides: 8. Germline V gene lookup returns CDR1 MNHNS and CDR2 SASEGT. The CDR3 DNA is TGTGCCAGCAGTGGCCCGACCGGGACAGATTCACCCCTCCACTTT. This gives the protein CASSGPTGTDSPLHF.

The chain uses TRBV19 and TRBJ2-3, with D perhaps matching TRBD2 (5 bases). This CDR3 has 16 residues. Deletions cut 6 bases from V and 0 bases from J, with 16 bases between. Germline V CDR1 and CDR2: LNHDA, SQIVND (reference sequence). CDR3 nucleotides: TGTGCCAGTAGAGCTCCCGGGGTAGGAAGCACAGATACGCAGTATTTT. It yields the protein CASRAPGVGSTDTQYF.

This chain joins TRBV7-9 and TRBJ2-1; TRBD1 aligns across 7 bases. There are 15 residues in the CDR3. Looked up from germline, CDR1 is SEHNR and CDR2 is FQNEAQ (reference sequence). The trim removed 5 bases at V and 7 bases at J, leaving 11 bases unmatched. The CDR3 bases are TGTGCCAGCAGCACTGCCCGGGACAGAACAAATGAGCAGTTCTTC. Translation gives CASSTARDRTNEQFF.

J is TRBJ2-2 and V is TRBV7-6; a possible D gene is TRBD1 (6 bases). The V and J ends lost 0 bases and 8 bases respectively, with 10 bases between them. The CDR3 runs to 14 residues. Looked up from germline, CDR1 is SGHVS and CDR2 is FNYEAQ. The DNA for the CDR3 is TGTGCCAGCAGCTTAGCGCCCGGACAGGGGGAGCTGTTTTTT. Amino acids: CASSLAPGQGELFF.

The J gene is TRBJ2-1, the V gene TRBV4-1; TRBD2 agrees at 9 bases. CDR1 is MGHRA and CDR2 is YSYEKL in the germline V gene. The CDR3 spans 16 residues. The V segment lost 6 bases and the J segment 7 bases; nucleotides outside the gene matches: 13. CDR3 in amino acids: CASRRTSGPRGNEQFF. For the CDR3, the DNA is TGCGCCAGCAGACGAACTAGCGGGCCTCGCGGGAATGAGCAGTTCTTC.

The rearrangement joins TRBV5-1 to TRBJ2-5; 12 nucleotides match TRBD1. The length of the CDR3 is 16 residues. Germline CDR1 and CDR2: SGHRS and YFSETQ. The ends lost 6 bases at V and 4 bases at J; junction bases unmatched: 10. CDR3 loop: CASTSGTGGIRETQYF. The CDR3 coding sequence is TGCGCCAGCACTTCCGGGACAGGGGGCATTCGAGAGACCCAGTACTTC.

CDR3 protein: CSGGLLTSGINEQFF. The CDR3 DNA reads TGCAGCGGAGGGCTGTTGACTAGCGGCATCAATGAGCAGTTCTTC. This chain uses TRBV29-1 with TRBJ2-1; 9 bases are shared with TRBD2. Per the germline V gene, CDR1 is SQVTM and CDR2 is ANQGSEA. V shed 7 bases, J shed 6 bases, and the junction held 13 bases outside the gene matches. The CDR3 extends over 15 amino acids.

The chain recombines TRBV5-1 with TRBJ2-5, with D uncertain. CDR3 length equals 14 residues. Germline CDR1 reads SGHRS; CDR2 reads YFSETQ. Trimming cost V 5 bases and J 4 bases, with 15 bases left between them. CDR3 loop: CASRPPFGSETQYF. CDR3 sequence (DNA): TGCGCCAGCAGACCCCCCTTCGGGTCAGAGACCCAGTACTTC.

The chain is built from TRBV10-3 and TRBJ1-5; TRBD1 might be the D (6 bases). Germline lookup yields CDR1 ENHRY and CDR2 SYGVKD. The CDR3 length is 12 residues. The V end lost 8 bases, the J end lost 5 bases, and 10 bases lay between the germline ends. CDR3 in amino acids: CAIGSGDQPQHF. As DNA, the CDR3 is TGTGCCATCGGATCAGGGGATCAGCCCCAGCATTTT.

The CDR3 sequence is CASSFGSGGNYNEQFF. The CDR3 DNA reads as TGTGCCAGCAGCTTTGGGAGCGGGGGGAATTACAATGAGCAGTTCTTC. The rearrangement links TRBV11-2 to TRBJ2-1; TRBD2 matches at 9 bases. CDR1 is SGHAT, CDR2 FQNNGV, per germline. The CDR3 covers 16 residues. Unmatched junction bases numbered 7, after V lost 3 bases and J lost 4 bases.

This clone has a single count. This rearrangement joins TRBV4-1 to TRBJ2-7, with 8 bases that match TRBD2. Germline loops: CDR1 MGHRA, CDR2 YSYEKL. The V segment lost 2 bases and the J segment 5 bases; nucleotides outside the gene matches: 8. This CDR3 contains 15 residues. CDR3: CASSQPGGAVHEQYF. CDR3 DNA: TGCGCCAGCAGCCAACCCGGGGGGGCTGTACACGAGCAGTACTTC.

This clone was seen just once. V is TRBV15 and J is TRBJ2-7; the D gene is possibly TRBD2 (5 bases). The CDR3 spans 12 residues. Trimming removed 0 bases at V and 12 bases at J, with 12 bases between. Looked up from germline, CDR1 is LNHNV and CDR2 is YYDKDF (reference sequence). CDR3 coding DNA: TGTGCCACCAGCAGAGATCGGGGATCACCGTACTTC. Translating it yields CATSRDRGSPYF.

In its sample, this clone was seen a few times. The chain links TRBV5-1 to TRBJ1-1; 8 bases align to TRBD1. From germline, CDR1 is SGHRS and CDR2 YFSETQ. The CDR3 is 13 amino acids. V shed 0 bases and J 7 bases; nucleotides not matched to a gene: 2. The CDR3 is CASSLGDRLEAFF. The CDR3 DNA reads TGCGCCAGCAGCTTGGGGGACAGGCTTGAAGCTTTCTTT.

The rearrangement uses TRBV7-9 and TRBJ2-7; 10 nucleotides match TRBD2. The CDR3 is made up of 19 amino acids. In germline, CDR1 is SEHNR, CDR2 FQNEAQ (reference sequence). The junction had 13 bases not matched to a gene; V was cut back by 0 bases and J by 2 bases. CDR3 amino acids: CASSLAPKITGLATYEQYF. CDR3 in DNA: TGTGCCAGCAGCTTAGCCCCAAAGATTACGGGACTAGCGACCTACGAGCAGTACTTC.

The V and J genes are TRBV7-2 and TRBJ2-7, with 9 positions matching TRBD1. Germline-derived CDR1 and CDR2 are SGHTA and FQGNSA. The V gene end was trimmed by 0 bases and the J gene end by 1 base; junction bases not matched to a gene: 7. The CDR3 spans 17 residues. The CDR3 sequence is CASSLANRGPGSYEQYF. For the CDR3, the DNA is TGTGCCAGCAGCTTAGCCAACAGGGGGCCGGGGTCCTACGAGCAGTACTTC.

The chain uses TRBV27 and TRBJ2-1; 11 bases are shared with TRBD2. Germline V gene sequence: CDR1 MNHEY, CDR2 SMNVEV (reference sequence). Germline trimming cut 4 bases from V and 5 bases from J; bases unmatched to any gene: 7. The CDR3 is 16 amino acids. The CDR3, as DNA: TGTGCCAGCAGTTCCCCGGCGGGACTAGCGGACAATGAGCAGTTCTTC. Translating it yields CASSSPAGLADNEQFF.

The chain has TRBV5-4 and TRBJ2-5; 10 bases match TRBD2. CDR1 and CDR2 (germline): SGHNT, YYREEE (reference sequence). After removal of 4 bases from V and 2 bases from J, the junction contained 11 bases not matched to a gene. The CDR3 contains 17 residues. CDR3: CASSVGKLAGLQETQYF. CDR3 nucleotide sequence: TGTGCCAGCAGCGTTGGAAAACTAGCGGGGCTACAAGAGACCCAGTACTTC.

The V gene is TRBV5-1, the J gene TRBJ2-3; no clear D gene. Germline V gives CDR1 SGHRS, CDR2 YFSETQ. This CDR3 comprises 15 residues. V was clipped by 3 bases and J by 0 bases, with 11 bases between them. The CDR3 sequence: CASSSLETSTDTQYF. The CDR3 bases are TGCGCCAGCAGCTCACTGGAGACTAGCACAGATACGCAGTATTTT.

The chain employs TRBV27 and TRBJ2-5; 9 positions agree with TRBD2. CDR1 and CDR2 from the germline V gene are MNHEY and SMNVEV (reference sequence). The V gene end was trimmed by 5 bases and the J gene end by 5 bases; junction bases not matched to a gene: 9. This CDR3 region has 15 residues. CDR3: CASSLSGSGGETQYF. DNA for the CDR3: TGTGCCAGCAGTCTTAGCGGGAGCGGGGGGGAGACCCAGTACTTC.

This clone was found a few times. The chain is built from TRBV19 and TRBJ1-5; unclear D gene. The CDR3 sequence is 15 residues long. The germline gives CDR1 LNHDA, CDR2 SQIVND (reference sequence). V was trimmed by 1 base and J by 0 bases, leaving 7 bases between them. The CDR3 nucleotides read TGTGCCAGTAGTATAGCAACAGTTAGCAATCAGCCCCAGCATTTT. This codes for CASSIATVSNQPQHF.

This chain uses TRBV7-2 with TRBJ2-5; 10 bases are a match to TRBD2. The CDR3 is made up of 16 amino acids. The germline CDR1 and CDR2 sequences are SGHTA and FQGNSA. Unmatched junction bases numbered 6, after V lost 3 bases and J lost 2 bases. CDR3 bases: TGTGCCAGCAGCTTTAGGGCTAGCGGGGGACAAGAGACCCAGTACTTC. Translated: CASSFRASGGQETQYF.

This chain uses TRBV5-6 with TRBJ1-3; D might be TRBD1 (6 bases). Germline CDR1 SGHDT, CDR2 YYEEEE. CDR3 size: 15 residues. V dropped 2 bases and J dropped 0 bases, with 9 bases sitting between them. CDR3 in DNA: TGTGCCAGCAGCTTCCAGGGGTCCTCTGGAAACACCATATATTTT. This sequence encodes CASSFQGSSGNTIYF.

The V and J genes are TRBV28 and TRBJ2-3; 11 nucleotides agree with TRBD2. V lost 3 bases and J lost 0; bases outside the gene matches: 8. This CDR3 comprises 18 residues. Germline V lookup: CDR1 MDHEN, CDR2 SYDVKM. The CDR3 region is CASSLVLAGDTSTDTQYF. For the CDR3, the DNA is TGTGCCAGCAGTTTGGTACTAGCGGGAGACACCAGCACAGATACGCAGTATTTT.

In nucleotides, the CDR3 is TGTGCCAGCAAAATGGGGACAAATAGAAACTATGGCTACACCTTC. Its protein product is CASKMGTNRNYGYTF. V and J are TRBV27 and TRBJ1-2; the D gene is possibly TRBD1 (6 bases). This CDR3 has 15 amino acids. With 7 bases removed from V and 2 bases from J, the gap between germline ends came to 17 bases. Germline lookup yields CDR1 MNHEY and CDR2 SMNVEV (reference sequence).

V and J are TRBV9 and TRBJ2-5; TRBD1 is a possible D gene (6 bases). The CDR3 totals 15 residues. From germline, CDR1 is SGDLS and CDR2 YYNGEE. V lost 0 bases, J lost 2 bases, and 11 bases lay in between. This chain's CDR3 is CASSVGGGFQETQYF. The CDR3 DNA is TGTGCCAGCAGCGTAGGTGGGGGCTTTCAAGAGACCCAGTACTTC.

The chain has TRBV5-1 and TRBJ2-5, with TRBD1 matching 11 bases. CDR3 length equals 15 residues. The ends lost 4 bases at V and 4 bases at J; junction bases unmatched: 6. Germline values: CDR1 SGHRS, CDR2 YFSETQ. The CDR3 sequence is CASSTRTGGGETQYF. The CDR3 coding sequence is TGCGCCAGCAGCACTCGGACAGGGGGCGGAGAGACCCAGTACTTC.

The gene calls are TRBV9 and TRBJ2-5, with a weak D call TRBD2 (6 bases). Trimming cost V 4 bases and J 6 bases, with 19 bases left between them. The CDR3 has 15 residues. Germline V gene data show CDR1 as SGDLS and CDR2 as YYNGEE. DNA for the CDR3: TGTGCCAGCAGCACAAGCGGGCCCCCTGGCCAGACCCAGTACTTC. It yields the protein CASSTSGPPGQTQYF.

The chain uses TRBV4-3 and TRBJ2-1; 9 bases line up with TRBD2. V dropped 4 bases and J dropped 2; count of bases not matched to a gene: 3. CDR3 length equals 15 residues. Germline values: CDR1 LGHNA, CDR2 YSLEER. The CDR3 region has the DNA TGCGCCAGCAGCCTTCTAGCGGGGACCTACAATGAGCAGTTCTTC. The encoded protein is CASSLLAGTYNEQFF.

The genes are TRBV5-3 and TRBJ1-2, with 7 nucleotides matching TRBD1. TRBV5-3 is noted as an ORF with a role that remains uncertain. With V trimmed by 5 bases and J by 2 bases, 3 bases remained unmatched. This CDR3 comprises 13 residues. CDR3 DNA: TGTGCCAGAAGGGGGACAGCAAACTATGGCTACACCTTC. Translating it yields CARRGTANYGYTF.

The gene calls are TRBV9 and TRBJ2-3; 12 nucleotides line up with TRBD2. Unmatched junction bases numbered 2, after V lost 3 bases and J lost 3 bases. The V gene's germline CDR1 is SGDLS and CDR2 YYNGEE. The CDR3 loop spans 15 amino acids. The CDR3: CASSALAGGTDTQYF. CDR3 coding DNA: TGTGCCAGCAGCGCCCTAGCGGGGGGGACAGATACGCAGTATTTT.